The clone carrying this T cell receptor (beta chain) was detected once. The target antigen is unknown. CDR1 and CDR2 from the germline V gene are SGHRS and YFSETQ. This CDR3 is built from 16 residues. V lost 7 bases to trimming and J lost 6 bases; unmatched junction nucleotides: 12. This sample stems from a study of cytomegalovirus exposure and HLA in healthy donors. Study details: Later, an analysis reported that the 130 or so validation repertoires had used the same platform as the approximately 600 first-cohort repertoires.

Overall study results and limits: The authors enumerated 150 to 200 TCR beta chains as linked to cytomegalovirus. Rare sequences made up most TCRs, while some public TCRs were found in many donors.

Assay: immunoSEQ multiplex PCR; the TCRdb copy retains only in-frame clones and omits some. The sample holds 110,000 to 150,000 clones; approximately 94% are singletons and the top ten take 1.8%. The receptor's source is a man aged 18-30 years in good health and CMV-seropositive. The sequencing sample was made of PBMCs. The gene calls are TRBV5-1 and TRBJ2-1; TRBD2 matches 11 bases. This CDR3 reads CASRGIAGGQSNEQFF. Here the CDR3 DNA reads TGCGCCAGCCGAGGAATAGCGGGAGGGCAGTCCAATGAGCAGTTCTTC.